This passage covers 2 T cell receptor beta chains from one sample sequenced in a study of blood T cells in healthy people across ages. Then a second PCR, running about 7 to 11 cycles, was carried out with a sample-barcoded 5' primer and a J-beta primer mix. Each CDR3 protein gets one entry after TCRdb re-called the 5' RACE reads with MiXCR. Seen here are 700,000 to 900,000 distinct CDR3 sequences, about a quarter observed once, and the top ten hold around 2.9%. Separately, the same data were catalogued under a study of T cells of mothers and their children.

The specimen was blood. Receptors originate from a boy between 10 and 17 years old in good health.

In its sample, this clonotype was seen a few times. The chain employs TRBV30 and TRBJ1-2; weak D call: TRBD1 (5 bases). CDR1 GTSNPN and CDR2 SVGIG come from the germline V gene (reference sequence). The CDR3 contains 12 residues. The V end was cut by 3 bases, the J end by 6 bases, with 11 bases between. The CDR3 region is CAWSLGENGYTF. The CDR3, as DNA: TGTGCCTGGAGCCTAGGGGAAAATGGCTACACCTTC. The whole variable domain, remainder taken from reference TRBV30 and TRBJ1-2, is SQTIHQWPATLVQPVGSPLSLECTVEGTSNPNLYWYRQAAGRGLQLLFYSVGIGQISSEVPQNLSASRPQDRQFILSSKKLLLSDSGFYLCAWSLGENGYTFGSGTRLTVV.

The rearrangement uses TRBV7-9 and TRBJ2-5; D remains ambiguous. The last part of the DNA fits TRBJ2-7 better; the J call may be wrong. CDR1 is SEHNR and CDR2 is FQNEAQ in the germline V gene (reference sequence). The CDR3 sequence is 15 residues long. The CDR3 DNA sequence: TGTGCCAGCAGCCCCCACCTCGGCAGTTCCTACGAGCAGTACTTC. This encodes CASSPHLGSSYEQYF.